The sequence of this TCR beta chain was determined in a study of blood T cells in healthy people across ages. All donors came from Russia, were Caucasian and healthy, and spanned ages about 6 to 100. Using a J-beta primer mix together with a sample-barcoded 5' primer, a second PCR was run for roughly 6 to 12 cycles. Each cDNA molecule carried a tag from a template-switch adaptor that contained 12 random nucleotides. TCRdb reanalysed the 5' RACE reads using MiXCR and keeps one entry per CDR3 protein. Of roughly 1,700,000 distinct CDR3 sequences listed, 28% are singletons. Points on this clonotype: The antigen remains unidentified.

General study points: The recorded TCR beta diversity per million T cells decreased in a roughly linear manner with age. There was a strong correlation between TCR beta diversity and naive T cell percentage.

Trimming shortened V by 6 bases and J by 4 bases, and 13 bases separated the two germline ends. There are 14 residues in the CDR3. Germline assignment: CDR1 MNHEY and CDR2 SMNVEV (reference sequence). The chain combines TRBV27 with TRBJ1-5; D is undetermined. This clonotype originated in a woman in her thirties in good health. The sample was blood. The CDR3 is CASRQLGQNQPQHF. CDR3 sequence (DNA): TGTGCCAGCAGGCAGCTAGGGCAGAATCAGCCCCAGCATTTT.